Listed here is a single TCR beta chain. What it recognizes is unknown. Sequenced with the Oncomine TCR Beta short-read assay was DNA taken from cultured CD4+ T cells. TCRdb recomputed calls from the PCR reads with MiXCR, one row per CDR3 protein. The table lists 10,000 to 12,000 distinct CDR3 sequences, approximately 57% of them singletons, with 10% to 15% in the top ten. This sample is part of a study of vaccination and CD4 T cells after COVID-19. On the study more broadly: In culture, cells were exposed to overlapping spike peptides from SARS-CoV-2, HCoV-NL63, HCoV-OC43 and HCoV-229E.

Treatment described: roughly 10-day PBMC culture with coronavirus spike peptide pools or control peptides (ViraFEST assay). The CDR3 loop spans 15 amino acids. Germline lookup yields CDR1 GTSNPN and CDR2 SVGIG (reference sequence). Losses at the gene ends were 0 bases for V and 5 bases for J; bases not matched to a gene: 2. The source is a human donor who had recovered from COVID-19. The sample consisted of CD4+ T cells from blood, cultured in vitro. The chain couples TRBV30 to TRBJ2-2; 11 bases are shared with TRBD2. The chain's CDR3 is CAWSVASGRTGELFF. CDR3 nucleotides: TGTGCCTGGAGTGTCGCTAGCGGGAGGACCGGGGAGCTGTTTTTT.